This entry lists 27 T cell receptor beta chains sequenced from one sample in a study of CD4+ T cells in melanoma. TCRdb keeps only in-frame clones here, not all; method: immunoSEQ multiplex PCR. The sample contains more than 110,000 clones, around 90% of which appear only once. The receptors derive from a human donor with melanoma.

The chain carries TRBV6-1 and TRBJ2-6; D is unclear. Germline CDR1 and CDR2: MNHNS and SASEGT. V shed 8 bases and J shed 0 bases, with 11 bases lying between them. The CDR3 sequence is 15 residues long. CDR3 in amino acids: CASLGRVSGANVLTF. The CDR3 nucleotides are TGTGCCAGCCTCGGGCGAGTCTCTGGGGCCAACGTCCTGACTTTC.

V usage is TRBV15 and J usage is TRBJ1-1; D may be TRBD1 (6 bases). CDR1 is LNHNV, CDR2 YYDKDF, per germline (reference sequence). Trimming took 4 bases from V and 4 from J, leaving 13 bases between them. This CDR3 contains 14 residues. The DNA for the CDR3 is TGTGCCACCAGCAATCAGGGGTTGGGCACTGAAGCTTTCTTT. This translates into CATSNQGLGTEAFF.

This rearrangement joins TRBV7-6 to TRBJ2-5, with 8 bases that match TRBD2. The length of the CDR3 is 16 residues. CDR1 is SGHVS and CDR2 is FNYEAQ in the germline V gene. Losses at the gene ends were 0 bases for V and 5 bases for J; bases not matched to a gene: 8. The CDR3 region is CASSLARGLDSETQYF. The CDR3 nucleotides read TGTGCCAGCAGCTTAGCTAGGGGACTAGACTCCGAGACCCAGTACTTC.

The rearrangement links TRBV30 to TRBJ1-2, with a tentative D call TRBD1 (5 bases). CDR1 and CDR2 (germline): GTSNPN, SVGIG (reference sequence). This CDR3 comprises 12 residues. V gave up 3 bases and J gave up 4 bases, with 9 bases separating them. The CDR3 DNA follows: TGTGCCTGGAGCAGGGTTCTCTATGGCTACACCTTC. Protein sequence: CAWSRVLYGYTF.

This clone was observed a single time. The chain links TRBV7-9 to TRBJ2-1; D unclear. CDR1 and CDR2 from the germline V gene are SEHNR and FQNEAQ (reference sequence). CDR3 length equals 13 residues. V lost 2 bases, J lost 8 bases, and 10 bases lay in between. Written as DNA, the CDR3 is TGTGCCAGCAGCTTATCGCATCGCTATGAGCAGTTCTTC. Its protein product is CASSLSHRYEQFF.

The chain is built from TRBV4-2 and TRBJ1-2; D gene unclear. V lost 0 bases, J lost 0 bases, and 11 bases lay in between. The germline V gene encodes CDR1 LGHNA and CDR2 YNFKEQ. The CDR3 totals 16 residues. The CDR3 DNA reads TGTGCCAGCAGCCAAGAGGTGAGGGCCCCTAACTATGGCTACACCTTC. Translation gives CASSQEVRAPNYGYTF.

The chain recombines TRBV11-2 with TRBJ1-3; perhaps TRBD1 as D (6 bases). Trimming pared 5 bases from V and 3 bases from J, leaving 20 bases between. CDR3 length equals 17 residues. Germline-derived CDR1 and CDR2 are SGHAT and FQNNGV. CDR3 amino acids: CASSPGIRGAGGNTIYF. The DNA for the CDR3 is TGTGCCAGCAGCCCCGGGATTCGGGGGGCGGGTGGAAACACCATATATTTT. The full variable domain, in which reference TRBV11-2 and TRBJ1-3 provide the parts outside the CDR3, is EAGVAQSPRYKIIEKRQSVAFWCNPISGHATLYWYQQILGQGPKLLIQFQNNGVVDDSQLPKDRFSAERLKGVDSTLKIQPAKLEDSAVYLCASSPGIRGAGGNTIYFGEGSWLTVV.

In this sample, this clone turned up once. DNA for the CDR3: TGTGCCAGCAGCGCCTCCGGGGACACATCCGGCGAGCAGTACTTC. Encoded protein: CASSASGDTSGEQYF. The chain combines TRBV9 with TRBJ2-7, with D tentatively TRBD1 (6 bases). The CDR3 has 15 residues. The V gene lost 3 bases and the J gene lost 6 bases, with 19 bases spanning the gap. Germline assignment: CDR1 SGDLS and CDR2 YYNGEE.

The chain has TRBV5-1 and TRBJ1-4, with D hard to call. Trimming cost V 4 bases and J 4 bases, with 8 bases left between them. This CDR3 spans 13 amino acids. Germline V gene lookup returns CDR1 SGHRS and CDR2 YFSETQ. The CDR3 sequence is CASSREGNEKLFF. For the CDR3, the DNA is TGCGCCAGCAGCCGGGAGGGTAATGAAAAACTGTTTTTT.

The chain has TRBV5-1 and TRBJ1-1, with D tentatively TRBD1 (5 bases). V lost 4 bases and J 0 bases, leaving 16 bases between the germline ends. The CDR3 runs to 16 residues. Germline lookup yields CDR1 SGHRS and CDR2 YFSETQ. The CDR3 nucleotides read TGCGCCAGCAGCCCGGGGCCGGGAGCGATGAACACTGAAGCTTTCTTT. Protein product: CASSPGPGAMNTEAFF.

The chain carries TRBV21-1 and TRBJ1-3. TRBV21-1 is a pseudogene. This CDR3 contains 11 residues. The CDR3 sequence: CASSKSNTIYF. In nucleotides, the CDR3 is TGTGCCAGCAGCAAGTCCAACACCATATATTTT.

The chain links TRBV18 to TRBJ2-7; 7 positions match TRBD1. The CDR3 consists of 14 residues. Trimming removed 0 bases from V and 6 bases from J; junction bases left unmatched: 5. Germline V lookup: CDR1 KGHSH, CDR2 LQKENI. The CDR3 is CASSPPSGGSEQYF. The CDR3 DNA is TGTGCCAGCTCACCACCATCAGGGGGAAGCGAGCAGTACTTC.

This chain links TRBV27 with TRBJ1-5, with TRBD1 matching over 7 bases. The CDR3 sequence is 19 residues long. J was trimmed by 1 base and V by 5 bases; bases with no gene match: 17. The germline gives CDR1 MNHEY, CDR2 SMNVEV (reference sequence). CDR3 protein: CASSPSTLRQGGSNQPQHF. The CDR3, as DNA: TGTGCCAGCAGTCCATCCACCCTAAGACAGGGTGGGAGCAATCAGCCCCAGCATTTT.

V and J are TRBV5-1 and TRBJ1-1; D not resolved. Trimming took off 6 bases at V and 3 bases at J, with 18 bases between the two ends. CDR3 length: 15 amino acids. Germline CDR1 and CDR2: SGHRS and YFSETQ. The CDR3 here is CASKQLEAGDTEAFF. The CDR3 bases are TGCGCCAGCAAGCAACTCGAGGCCGGGGACACTGAAGCTTTCTTT.

The chain uses TRBV11-2 and TRBJ1-2, with 9 bases fitting TRBD1. The V and J ends lost 0 bases and 5 bases, in that order; junction bases with no gene match: 7. Per germline, CDR1 SGHAT and CDR2 FQNNGV. CDR3 length: 16 residues. The CDR3 coding sequence is TGTGCCAGCAGCTTAGAGGGGGGGACAGGGATTTATGGCTACACCTTC. It translates to CASSLEGGTGIYGYTF.

The chain is built from TRBV10-1 and TRBJ2-7; D is unresolved. Trimming pared 2 bases from V and 6 bases from J, leaving 11 bases between. This CDR3 comprises 13 residues. Germline CDR1 is WNHNN and CDR2 is SYGVQD (reference sequence). CDR3 DNA: TGCGCCAGCAGTGAGAGTGGGTCGGCCGAGCAGTACTTC. This sequence encodes CASSESGSAEQYF.

The V call is TRBV11-2, the J call TRBJ2-2; the D is unclear. The V end was cut by 5 bases, the J end by 4 bases, with 11 bases between. Germline V gives CDR1 SGHAT, CDR2 FQNNGV. CDR3 length equals 14 residues. CDR3 sequence: CASSERAVTGELFF. The CDR3 nucleotides read TGTGCCAGCAGCGAACGGGCCGTCACCGGGGAGCTGTTTTTT.

CDR3 DNA: TGCGCCAGCAGTTATTCCCGGAACACTGAAGCTTTCTTT. Encoded protein: CASSYSRNTEAFF. J is TRBJ1-1 and V is TRBV10-1; D is uncertain. From germline, CDR1 is WNHNN and CDR2 SYGVQD (reference sequence). This CDR3 is built from 13 residues. The V end lost 5 bases, the J end lost 1 base, and 8 bases lay between the germline ends.

The chain is built from TRBV5-6 and TRBJ1-2, with 12 nucleotides matching TRBD1. The J segment lost 7 bases and the V segment lost 4 bases, leaving 8 bases of the junction unmatched. Germline V gives CDR1 SGHDT, CDR2 YYEEEE. This CDR3 has 15 residues. CDR3 DNA: TGTGCCAGCAGCCGGGGGGGACAGGGGGCGCGTGGCTACACCTTC. Protein sequence: CASSRGGQGARGYTF.

CDR3 bases: TGTGCCAGCAGGGGACGAGGGAATTCACCCCTCCACTTT. Its translation: CASRGRGNSPLHF. J is TRBJ1-6 and V is TRBV27; possible D gene TRBD1, 5 bases. The CDR3 runs to 13 residues. The germline CDR1 and CDR2 sequences are MNHEY and SMNVEV (reference sequence). The V end lost 6 bases, the J end lost 7 bases, and 10 bases lay between the germline ends.

V usage is TRBV7-8 and J usage is TRBJ1-1; unclear D gene. Trimming removed 4 bases at V and 4 bases at J, with 13 bases between. This CDR3 is built from 14 residues. The germline V gene has CDR1 SGHVS and CDR2 FQNEAQ. The CDR3 DNA reads as TGTGCCAGCAGCTCGACAAACGTGGGCACTGAAGCTTTCTTT. Protein: CASSSTNVGTEAFF.

The chain is built from TRBV7-8 and TRBJ1-2; D is undetermined. V lost 5 bases and J lost 5, with 24 bases in between. The CDR3 runs to 17 residues. Germline V gene sequence: CDR1 SGHVS, CDR2 FQNEAQ. CDR3: CASSVEKGRPIRYGYTF. The CDR3 DNA reads TGTGCCAGCAGCGTAGAGAAGGGCCGACCGATTCGGTATGGCTACACCTTC.

A word on this clone: Other DNA sequences from this sample encode an identical CDR3 as well. This chain joins TRBV29-1 and TRBJ1-1, with TRBD1 matching 9 bases. The CDR3 contains 15 residues. Trimming removed 5 bases from V and 2 bases from J; junction bases left unmatched: 9. Germline-derived CDR1 and CDR2 are SQVTM and ANQGSEA. This chain's CDR3 is CSVLSPGQGNTEAFF. In nucleotides, the CDR3 is TGCAGCGTTCTTAGTCCGGGACAGGGAAACACTGAAGCTTTCTTT.

This chain links TRBV12-5 with TRBJ2-5, with D possibly being TRBD1 (6 bases). The CDR3 spans 13 residues. Germline loops: CDR1 LGHNT, CDR2 FRNRAP. V was clipped by 6 bases and J by 2 bases, with 10 bases between them. The CDR3 loop reads CASGRTEQETQYF. CDR3 sequence (DNA): TGTGCTAGTGGCAGGACAGAGCAAGAGACCCAGTACTTC.

This sequence joins TRBV19 and TRBJ2-3, with D perhaps TRBD2 (6 bases). The germline V and J ends were trimmed by 6 bases and 3 bases, with 13 bases remaining between them. From germline, CDR1 is LNHDA and CDR2 SQIVND (reference sequence). The CDR3 length is 14 residues. As DNA, the CDR3 is TGTGCCAGTAGATCCGGAGGGACTACAGATACGCAGTATTTT. The encoded protein is CASRSGGTTDTQYF.

V usage is TRBV9 and J usage is TRBJ2-3; 11 nucleotides line up with TRBD2. Germline V gives CDR1 SGDLS, CDR2 YYNGEE. V trimming: 3 bases; J trimming: 4 bases; junction bases outside the gene matches: 7. CDR3 size: 16 residues. The CDR3 loop reads CASSELTSGVSDTQYF. In DNA, the CDR3 is TGTGCCAGCAGCGAGCTGACTAGCGGGGTGTCAGATACGCAGTATTTT.

This clone was recorded only once. V usage is TRBV5-4 and J usage is TRBJ2-5, with 9 nucleotides matching TRBD1. The CDR3 length is 16 residues. Germline CDR1 reads SGHNT; CDR2 reads YYREEE (reference sequence). The J segment lost 2 bases and the V segment lost 4 bases, leaving 9 bases of the junction unmatched. CDR3 sequence (DNA): TGTGCCAGCAGCCAAGGCCGAGGGACAGGGCAAGAGACCCAGTACTTC. Its translation: CASSQGRGTGQETQYF.